One sample yielded the 6 T cell receptor beta chains listed below, sequenced in a study of T-cell reconstitution after alpha-beta-depleted transplantation in children. This sample's TCRbeta library carried unique molecular identifier barcodes. One entry per CDR3 protein results from TCRdb running MiXCR on the PCR reads. The top ten hold less than 2.5% of the sample, which has some 300,000 distinct CDR3 sequences, about a tenth seen once. Sequenced material: PBMCs from the stem cell graft donor, taken from the stem cell graft. These TCRs come from a human donor who donated a stem cell graft to a child with acute lymphoblastic leukemia.

Many counts were recorded for this clonotype. The chain carries TRBV29-1 and TRBJ2-7, with a possible D match to TRBD1 (6 bases). V gave up 6 bases and J gave up 3 bases, with 9 bases separating them. From germline, CDR1 is SQVTM and CDR2 ANQGSEA. The CDR3 has 11 residues. As DNA, the CDR3 is TGCAGCGTCCTACAGGGCTACGAGCAGTACTTC. Protein: CSVLQGYEQYF.

At least ten counts were recorded for this clonotype. The J gene is TRBJ1-1, the V gene TRBV19, with 9 bases identical to TRBD1. Trimming cost V 10 bases and J 2 bases; bases outside gene matches: 11. Germline V gene sequence: CDR1 LNHDA, CDR2 SQIVND (reference sequence). The CDR3 contains 15 residues. The CDR3 coding sequence is TGTGCCACTCACCGGCGGGACAGGGCCAACACTGAAGCTTTCTTT. It is translated as CATHRRDRANTEAFF.

This chain connects TRBV5-1 to TRBJ2-2; unclear D gene. V was pared by 0 bases and J by 5 bases, with 17 bases between. The germline gives CDR1 SGHRS, CDR2 YFSETQ. The CDR3 sequence is 17 residues long. The CDR3 sequence: CASSLVPPVGLTGELFF. CDR3 sequence (DNA): TGCGCCAGCAGCTTGGTTCCCCCTGTGGGATTAACCGGGGAGCTGTTTTTT.

The chain couples TRBV3-1 to TRBJ2-4; D unclear. Germline-derived CDR1 and CDR2 are LGHDT and YNNKEL (reference sequence). Trimming removed 1 base at V and 5 bases at J, with 15 bases between. The CDR3 spans 16 residues. CDR3: CASSQALVSIENIQYF. The DNA of the CDR3 is TGTGCCAGCAGCCAAGCCCTAGTTTCGATCGAAAACATTCAGTACTTC.

The J gene is TRBJ2-1, the V gene TRBV12-3 or TRBV12-4, with D perhaps TRBD1 or TRBD2 (6 bases each). Trimming left V 1 base short and J 8 bases short, with 24 bases between. CDR3 length equals 18 residues. The CDR3 is CASSLDLLGGTTAYEQFF. The CDR3 DNA sequence: TGTGCCAGCAGTTTAGACCTTTTGGGGGGCACTACGGCATATGAGCAGTTCTTC.

The chain employs TRBV4-1 and TRBJ2-2; D not certain. CDR1 and CDR2 (germline): MGHRA, YSYEKL. The CDR3 spans 12 residues. V lost 2 bases and J lost 10, with 8 bases in between. The CDR3 protein is CASSQLAVELFF. The CDR3 DNA is TGCGCCAGCAGCCAACTGGCCGTGGAGCTGTTTTTT.